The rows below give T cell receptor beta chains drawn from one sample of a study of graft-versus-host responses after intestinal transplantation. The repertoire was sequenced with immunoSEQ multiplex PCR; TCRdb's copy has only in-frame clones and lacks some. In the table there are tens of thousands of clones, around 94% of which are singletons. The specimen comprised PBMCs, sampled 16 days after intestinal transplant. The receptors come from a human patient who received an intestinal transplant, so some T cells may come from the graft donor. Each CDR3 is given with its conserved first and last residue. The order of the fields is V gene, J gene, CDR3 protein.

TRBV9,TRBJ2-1,CASSVGGRAYNEQFF
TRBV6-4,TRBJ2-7,CASSDSKGFSYEQYF
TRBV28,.,CASRGLAGIYEQYF
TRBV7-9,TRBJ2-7,CASSSSGYSYEQYF
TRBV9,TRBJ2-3,CASSGEGASTDTQYF
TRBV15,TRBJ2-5,CATSRVAGGQPGAQYF
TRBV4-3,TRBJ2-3,CASSQDRSSTDTQYF
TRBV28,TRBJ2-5,CASSLILGALETQYF
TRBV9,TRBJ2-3,CASSPRGYPSTDTQYF
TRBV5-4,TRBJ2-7,CASSSGGQGAYEQYF
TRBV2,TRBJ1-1,CASCRQALTEAFF
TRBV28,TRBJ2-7,CASSLGYEQYF
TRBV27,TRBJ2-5,CASSLGGGVTGTQYF
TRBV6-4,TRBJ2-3,CASSVGTGGTDTQYF
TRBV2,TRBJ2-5,CASSEEGPAGGPRDF
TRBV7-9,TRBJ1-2,CASSLEAAGNRYTF
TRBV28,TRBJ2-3,CASSLWADTQYF
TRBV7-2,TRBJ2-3,CASSLRDRGKAYSTDTQYF
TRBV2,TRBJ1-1,CASTSPGVRTEAFF
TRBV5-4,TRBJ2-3,CASTRGQGWSDTQYF
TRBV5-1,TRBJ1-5,CASSLTGGGNQPQHF
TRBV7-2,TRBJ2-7,CASSLVPAYEQYF
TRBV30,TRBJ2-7,CAWRGGYSYEQYF
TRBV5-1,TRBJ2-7,CASSLFRGSYEQYF
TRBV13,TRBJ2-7,CASRGLAGASYEQYF
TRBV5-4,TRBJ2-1,CASSLDSRGEFF
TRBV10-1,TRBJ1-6,CASQGPDSPLHF
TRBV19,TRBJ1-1,CASSETGGRMNTEAFF
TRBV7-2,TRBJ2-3,CASSPSGTSGSLGTDTQYF
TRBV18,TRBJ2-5,CASSRVGQETQYF
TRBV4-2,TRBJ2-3,CASSQEKNKRESPDTQYF
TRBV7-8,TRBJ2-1,CASSSPRLGNEQFF
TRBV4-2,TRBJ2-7,CASSTARGPSYEQYF
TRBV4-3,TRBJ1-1,CASSQVTITEAFF
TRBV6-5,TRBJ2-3,CASSFGVREVTDTQYF
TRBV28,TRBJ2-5,CASSEQVSFRETQYF
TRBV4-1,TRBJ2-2,CASSQLAGGWSTGELFF
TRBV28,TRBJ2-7,CASSISTKGEQYF
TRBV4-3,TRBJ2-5,CASSQDLGVETQYF
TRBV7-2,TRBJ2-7,CASSFRGWYEQYF
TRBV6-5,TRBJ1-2,CASSGQSFDGYTF
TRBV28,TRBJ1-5,CASSFRGRAQPQHF